Presented here are 13 T cell receptor beta chains from one specimen sequenced in a study of shared clonotypes between healthy human individuals. TCRdb keeps only in-frame clones here, not all; method: immunoSEQ multiplex PCR. The repertoire holds approximately 100,000 clones, with around 71% as singletons. The material sequenced was memory CD8+ T cells sorted from blood. Subset indicated: CD45RO+ cells pooled with CCR7-negative TemRA cells. The receptors were gathered from a woman aged 25 to 45 in good health.

This clone was counted only a few times. The chain carries TRBV29-1 and TRBJ2-2; 11 bases map to TRBD1. The CDR3 consists of 14 residues. V trimming: 4 bases; J trimming: 9 bases; junction bases outside the gene matches: 7. Germline CDR1 is SQVTM and CDR2 is ANQGSEA. The CDR3 DNA sequence: TGCAGCGTTGGGGGACAGGGGGTCGTAAGGGAGCTGTTTTTT. It is translated as CSVGGQGVVRELFF.

The chain employs TRBV6-5 and TRBJ2-2; 9 nucleotides align to TRBD2. The CDR3 contains 14 residues. CDR1 MNHEY and CDR2 SVGAGI come from the germline V gene. J lost 5 bases, V lost 7 bases, and 5 bases had no gene match. The CDR3 nucleotides are TGTGCCAGCAAGGGACTAGCTGAGACCGGGGAGCTGTTTTTT. Its protein product is CASKGLAETGELFF.

The chain combines TRBV2 with TRBJ2-1, with D possibly matching TRBD2 (6 bases). Germline CDR1 SNHLY, CDR2 FYNNEI. With 5 bases removed from V and 0 bases from J, the gap between germline ends came to 14 bases. The CDR3 loop spans 16 amino acids. The CDR3 region is CASSPLSGRSYNEQFF. The CDR3 region has the DNA TGTGCCAGCAGTCCCCTTAGCGGACGCTCCTACAATGAGCAGTTCTTC.

V and J are TRBV7-9 and TRBJ1-1; D might be TRBD1 (5 bases). Per the germline V gene, CDR1 is SEHNR and CDR2 is FQNEAQ (reference sequence). CDR3 size: 14 residues. Trimming shortened V by 6 bases and J by 4 bases, and 15 bases separated the two germline ends. The CDR3 coding sequence is TGTGCCAGCAGTTACGACAGTGCCAGCACTGAAGCTTTCTTT. As protein: CASSYDSASTEAFF.

Written as DNA, the CDR3 is TGCGCCAGCAGCCCGGGGCCCAATCAGCCCCAGCATTTT. Translated, it gives CASSPGPNQPQHF. The V and J genes are TRBV5-1 and TRBJ1-5; TRBD1 is a possible D gene (5 bases). Trimming pared 4 bases from V and 3 bases from J, leaving 8 bases between. The germline CDR1 and CDR2 sequences are SGHRS and YFSETQ. The CDR3 runs to 13 residues.

A few counts support this clone. This likely reflects a read error, since a far larger clone is one base away. The chain links TRBV6-1 to TRBJ2-2; D tentatively reads TRBD1 or TRBD2 (5 bases each). The V and J ends lost 4 bases and 3 bases respectively, with 6 bases between them. The CDR3 runs to 13 residues. Germline lookup yields CDR1 MNHNS and CDR2 SASEGT. The DNA of the CDR3 is TGTGCCAGCAGTGGAGGGGACACCGGGGAGCTGTTTTTT. Translated, it gives CASSGGDTGELFF.

The chain is built from TRBV19 and TRBJ1-3; D is unresolved. V was shortened by 6 bases and J by 0 bases, with 15 bases between the two germline ends. The CDR3 spans 16 residues. From germline, CDR1 is LNHDA and CDR2 SQIVND (reference sequence). The CDR3 protein is CASRPHGFFSGNTIYF. The CDR3 region has the DNA TGTGCCAGTAGGCCCCACGGGTTTTTCTCTGGAAACACCATATATTTT.

This sequence joins TRBV14 and TRBJ1-1; D is unresolved. V gave up 2 bases and J gave up 11 bases, with 12 bases separating them. Germline CDR1 reads SGHDN; CDR2 reads FVKESK. The CDR3 totals 12 residues. The chain's CDR3 is CASSQIREDAFF. The CDR3 DNA follows: TGTGCCAGCAGCCAAATCCGGGAGGATGCTTTCTTT.

Here the CDR3 reads CASNPVTSGVYEQYF. CDR3 in DNA: TGTGCCAGCAATCCCGTGACTAGCGGGGTCTACGAGCAGTACTTC. The chain recombines TRBV28 with TRBJ2-5, with 11 positions matching TRBD2. The better agreement between TRBJ2-7 and the DNA end casts doubt on the J call. Per germline, CDR1 MDHEN and CDR2 SYDVKM. CDR3 length: 15 residues.

Concerning this clone: A junction end diverges from the germline sequence, so it may reflect a read error. The chain joins TRBV4-1 to TRBJ2-7; the match to TRBD2 covers 9 bases. The length of the CDR3 is 16 residues. Per germline, CDR1 MGHRA and CDR2 YSYEKL. CDR3 protein: CASSQGLAASSYEQYF. The CDR3 DNA reads as TGCGCCAGCAGCCAAGGACTAGCGGCTTCATCCTACGAGCAGTATTTC.

This chain links TRBV9 with TRBJ2-2; 7 bases agree with TRBD2. Germline V CDR1 and CDR2: SGDLS, YYNGEE. The CDR3 sequence is 16 residues long. V was pared by 3 bases and J by 3 bases, with 8 bases of the junction left unmatched. CDR3 coding DNA: TGTGCCAGCAGCGCCCTGGGAGGGCTTCACACCGGGGAGCTGTTTTTT. As protein: CASSALGGLHTGELFF.

The chain uses TRBV19 and TRBJ1-5; TRBD1 is a possible D gene (6 bases). CDR3 length: 14 amino acids. The germline V gene has CDR1 LNHDA and CDR2 SQIVND (reference sequence). The V end was cut by 11 bases, the J end by 6 bases, with 20 bases between. Here the CDR3 DNA reads TGTGCCTCGCAGGGGAATCTCGGGGGTCAGCCCCAGCATTTT. It codes for CASQGNLGGQPQHF.

This clone showed up just a few times. The gene calls are TRBV6-4 and TRBJ2-1; TRBD2 is a possible D gene (6 bases). V lost 3 bases and J lost 5, with 14 bases in between. Germline CDR1 and CDR2: MRHNA and SNTAGT. The CDR3 totals 15 residues. CDR3 in amino acids: CASSETSGENNEQFF. CDR3 DNA: TGTGCCAGCAGTGAGACGTCGGGAGAGAACAATGAGCAGTTCTTC.